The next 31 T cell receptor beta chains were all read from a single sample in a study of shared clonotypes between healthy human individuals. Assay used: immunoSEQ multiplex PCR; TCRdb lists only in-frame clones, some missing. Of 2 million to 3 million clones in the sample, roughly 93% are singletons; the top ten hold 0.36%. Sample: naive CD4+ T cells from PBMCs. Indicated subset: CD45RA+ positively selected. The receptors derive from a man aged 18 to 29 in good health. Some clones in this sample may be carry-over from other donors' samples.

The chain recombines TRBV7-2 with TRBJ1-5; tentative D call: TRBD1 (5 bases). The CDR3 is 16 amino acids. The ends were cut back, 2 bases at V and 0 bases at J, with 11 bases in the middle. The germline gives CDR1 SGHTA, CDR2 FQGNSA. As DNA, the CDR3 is TGTGCCAGCAGCTTACTGGGGGGACCTAGCAATCAGCCCCAGCATTTT. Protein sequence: CASSLLGGPSNQPQHF.

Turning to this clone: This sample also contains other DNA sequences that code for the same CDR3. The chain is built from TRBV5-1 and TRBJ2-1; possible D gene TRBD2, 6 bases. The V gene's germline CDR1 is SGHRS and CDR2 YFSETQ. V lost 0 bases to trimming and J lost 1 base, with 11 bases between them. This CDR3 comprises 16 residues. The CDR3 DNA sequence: TGCGCCAGCAGCTTGGGAGATAGCGGTTCCTACAATGAGCAGTTCTTC. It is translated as CASSLGDSGSYNEQFF.

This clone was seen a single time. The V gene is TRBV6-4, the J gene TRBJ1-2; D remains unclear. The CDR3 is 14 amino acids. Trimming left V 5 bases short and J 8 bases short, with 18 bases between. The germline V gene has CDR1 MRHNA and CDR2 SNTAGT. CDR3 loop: CASSPDGSNGGYTF. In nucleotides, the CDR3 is TGTGCCAGCAGTCCTGACGGTTCAAATGGCGGCTACACCTTC.

The CDR3 bases are TGTGCCTGGAGTGTACGTGAGAGGGCCTCGGGAGCTTTCTTT. Amino acid sequence: CAWSVRERASGAFF. The chain couples TRBV30 to TRBJ1-1; no clear D. The CDR3 spans 14 residues. Germline V lookup: CDR1 GTSNPN, CDR2 SVGIG (reference sequence). V lost 0 bases and J lost 10, with 18 bases in between.

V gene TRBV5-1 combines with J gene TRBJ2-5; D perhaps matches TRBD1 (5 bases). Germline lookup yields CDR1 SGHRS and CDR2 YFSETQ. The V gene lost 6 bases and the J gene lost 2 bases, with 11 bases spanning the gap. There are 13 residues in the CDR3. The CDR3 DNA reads TGCGCCAGCACCCGGACACAACAAGAGACCCAGTACTTC. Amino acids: CASTRTQQETQYF.

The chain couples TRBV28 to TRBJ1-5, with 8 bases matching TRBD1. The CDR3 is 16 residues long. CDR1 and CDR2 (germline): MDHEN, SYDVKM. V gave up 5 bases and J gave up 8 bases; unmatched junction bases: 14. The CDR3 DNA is TGTGCCAGCAGTCCCTCCAGGGGGCGCGGATGGGAGCCCCAGCATTTT. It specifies CASSPSRGRGWEPQHF.

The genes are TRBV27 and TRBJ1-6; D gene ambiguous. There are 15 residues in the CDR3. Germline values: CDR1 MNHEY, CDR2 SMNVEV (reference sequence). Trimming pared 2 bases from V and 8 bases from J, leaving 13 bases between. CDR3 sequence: CASSLVSYRDSPLHF. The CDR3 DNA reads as TGTGCCAGCAGTTTAGTCAGTTATAGGGATTCACCCCTCCACTTT.

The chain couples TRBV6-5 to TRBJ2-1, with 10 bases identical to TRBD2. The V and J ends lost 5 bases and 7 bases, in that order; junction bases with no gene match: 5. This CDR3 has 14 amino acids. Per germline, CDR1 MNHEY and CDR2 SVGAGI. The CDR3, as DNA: TGTGCCAGCAGTCGCGGGACTAGCGCAAATGAGCAGTTCTTC. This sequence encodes CASSRGTSANEQFF.

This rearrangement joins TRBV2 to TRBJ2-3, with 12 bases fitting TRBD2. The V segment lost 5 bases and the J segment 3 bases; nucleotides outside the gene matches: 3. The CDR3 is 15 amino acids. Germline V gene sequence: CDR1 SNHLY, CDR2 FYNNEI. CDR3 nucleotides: TGTGCCAGCAGTCTAGCGGGAGGGCTTACAGATACGCAGTATTTT. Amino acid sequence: CASSLAGGLTDTQYF.

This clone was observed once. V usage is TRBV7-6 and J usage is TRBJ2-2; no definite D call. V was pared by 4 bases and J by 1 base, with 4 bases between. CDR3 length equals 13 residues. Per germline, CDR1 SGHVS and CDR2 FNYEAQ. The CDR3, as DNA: TGTGCCAGCAGCTCTGGGAACACCGGGGAGCTGTTTTTT. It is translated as CASSSGNTGELFF.

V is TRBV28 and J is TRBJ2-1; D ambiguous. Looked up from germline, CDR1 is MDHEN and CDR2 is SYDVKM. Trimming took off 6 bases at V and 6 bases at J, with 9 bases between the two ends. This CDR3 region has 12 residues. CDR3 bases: TGTGCCAGCAGGGGCCAATCCAATGAGCAGTTCTTC. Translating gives CASRGQSNEQFF. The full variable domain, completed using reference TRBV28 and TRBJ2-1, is DVKVTQSSRYLVKRTGEKVFLECVQDMDHENMFWYRQDPGLGLRLIYFSYDVKMKEKGDIPEGYSVSREKKERFSLILESASTNQTSMYLCASRGQSNEQFFGPGTRLTVL.

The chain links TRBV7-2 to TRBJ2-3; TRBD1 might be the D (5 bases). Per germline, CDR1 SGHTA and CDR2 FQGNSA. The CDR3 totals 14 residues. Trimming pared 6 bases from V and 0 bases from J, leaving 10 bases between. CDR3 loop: CASRAGSSTDTQYF. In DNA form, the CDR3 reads TGTGCCAGCAGGGCAGGGTCTAGCACAGATACGCAGTATTTT.

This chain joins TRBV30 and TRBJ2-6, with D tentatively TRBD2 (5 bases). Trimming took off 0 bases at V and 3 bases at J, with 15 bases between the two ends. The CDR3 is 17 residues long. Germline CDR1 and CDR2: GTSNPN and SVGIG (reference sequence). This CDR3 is CAWSVFTGRGGANVLTF. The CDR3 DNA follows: TGTGCCTGGAGTGTTTTTACCGGCCGGGGTGGGGCCAACGTCCTGACTTTC. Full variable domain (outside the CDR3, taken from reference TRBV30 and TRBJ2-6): SQTIHQWPATLVQPVGSPLSLECTVEGTSNPNLYWYRQAAGRGLQLLFYSVGIGQISSEVPQNLSASRPQDRQFILSSKKLLLSDSGFYLCAWSVFTGRGGANVLTFGAGSRLTVL.

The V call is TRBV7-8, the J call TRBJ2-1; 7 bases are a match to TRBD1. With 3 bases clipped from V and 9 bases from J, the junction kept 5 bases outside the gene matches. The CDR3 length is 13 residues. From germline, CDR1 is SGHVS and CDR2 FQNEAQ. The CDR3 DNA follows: TGTGCCAGCAGCTTGGGCAGGGGGAGTGAGCAGTTCTTC. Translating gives CASSLGRGSEQFF.

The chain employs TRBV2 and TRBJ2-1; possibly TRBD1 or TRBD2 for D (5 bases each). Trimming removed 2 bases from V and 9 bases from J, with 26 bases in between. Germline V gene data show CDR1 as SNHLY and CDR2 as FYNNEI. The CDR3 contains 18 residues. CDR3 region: CASSERGLARTPAREQFF. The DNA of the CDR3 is TGTGCCAGCAGTGAAAGGGGATTAGCGCGAACCCCTGCGCGTGAGCAGTTCTTC.

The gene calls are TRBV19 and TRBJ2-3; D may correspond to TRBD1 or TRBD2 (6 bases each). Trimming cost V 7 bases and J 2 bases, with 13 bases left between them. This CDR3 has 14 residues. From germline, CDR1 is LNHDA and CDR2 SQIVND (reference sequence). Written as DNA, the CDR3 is TGTGCCAGTACCCGAGGGGGGCACACAGATACGCAGTATTTT. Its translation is CASTRGGHTDTQYF.

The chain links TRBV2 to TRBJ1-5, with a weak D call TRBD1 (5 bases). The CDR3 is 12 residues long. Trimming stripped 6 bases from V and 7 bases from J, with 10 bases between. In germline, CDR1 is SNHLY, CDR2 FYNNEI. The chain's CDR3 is CASSATGQPQHF. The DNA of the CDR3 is TGTGCCAGCAGCGCCACAGGACAGCCCCAGCATTTT.

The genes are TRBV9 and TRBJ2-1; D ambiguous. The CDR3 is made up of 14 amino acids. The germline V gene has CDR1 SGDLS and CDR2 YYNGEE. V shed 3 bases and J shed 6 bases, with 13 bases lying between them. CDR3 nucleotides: TGTGCCAGCAGCGCTCTCCGGCCGGGCAATGAGCAGTTCTTC. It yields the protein CASSALRPGNEQFF.

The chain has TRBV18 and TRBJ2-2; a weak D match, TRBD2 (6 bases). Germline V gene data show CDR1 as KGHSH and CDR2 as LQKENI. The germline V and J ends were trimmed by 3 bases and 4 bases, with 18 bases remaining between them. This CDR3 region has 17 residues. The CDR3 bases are TGTGCCAGCTCACCCAGTCTGGATAGCGGAGCCACCGGGGAGCTGTTTTTT. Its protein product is CASSPSLDSGATGELFF.

CDR3 nucleotides: TGTGCCAGCTCACGCCTACAGGGGAGTCAGCCCCAGCATTTT. This codes for CASSRLQGSQPQHF. The chain has TRBV18 and TRBJ1-5; 7 bases match TRBD1. The V gene end was trimmed by 4 bases and the J gene end by 6 bases; junction bases not matched to a gene: 6. This CDR3 has 14 amino acids. CDR1 KGHSH and CDR2 LQKENI come from the germline V gene.

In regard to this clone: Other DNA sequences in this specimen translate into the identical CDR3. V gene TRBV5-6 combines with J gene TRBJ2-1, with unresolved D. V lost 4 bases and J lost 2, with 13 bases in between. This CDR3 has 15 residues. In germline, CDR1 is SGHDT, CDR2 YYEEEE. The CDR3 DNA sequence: TGTGCCAGCAGCCTTTGGGGTGGACCCTACAATGAGCAGTTCTTC. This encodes CASSLWGGPYNEQFF.

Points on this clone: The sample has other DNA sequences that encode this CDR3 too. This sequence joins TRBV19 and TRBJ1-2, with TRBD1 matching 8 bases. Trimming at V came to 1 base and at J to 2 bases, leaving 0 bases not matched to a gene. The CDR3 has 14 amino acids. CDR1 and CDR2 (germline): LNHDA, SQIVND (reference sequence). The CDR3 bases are TGTGCCAGTAGTATAGGGACAGGGAACTATGGCTACACCTTC. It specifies CASSIGTGNYGYTF.

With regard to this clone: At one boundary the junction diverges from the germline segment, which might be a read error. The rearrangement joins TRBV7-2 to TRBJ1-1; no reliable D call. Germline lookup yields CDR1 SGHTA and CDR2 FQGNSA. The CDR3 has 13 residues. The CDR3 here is CASSFGLKTEAFF. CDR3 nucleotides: TGTGCCAGCAGCTTCGGACTGAAGACTGAAGCTTTCTTT.

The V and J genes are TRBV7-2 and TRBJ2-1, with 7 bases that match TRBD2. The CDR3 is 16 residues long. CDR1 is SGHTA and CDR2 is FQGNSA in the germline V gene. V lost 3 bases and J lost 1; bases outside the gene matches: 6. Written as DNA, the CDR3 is TGTGCCAGCAGCTTCGGCGGGAGTTCTTCCTACAATGAGCAGTTCTTC. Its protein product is CASSFGGSSSYNEQFF.

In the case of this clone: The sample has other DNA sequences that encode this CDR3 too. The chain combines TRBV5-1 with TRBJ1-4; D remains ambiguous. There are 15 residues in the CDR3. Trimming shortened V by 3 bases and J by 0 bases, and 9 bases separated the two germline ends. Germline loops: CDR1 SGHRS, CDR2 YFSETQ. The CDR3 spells CASSSQGATNEKLFF. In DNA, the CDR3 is TGCGCCAGCAGCTCCCAAGGAGCAACTAATGAAAAACTGTTTTTT.

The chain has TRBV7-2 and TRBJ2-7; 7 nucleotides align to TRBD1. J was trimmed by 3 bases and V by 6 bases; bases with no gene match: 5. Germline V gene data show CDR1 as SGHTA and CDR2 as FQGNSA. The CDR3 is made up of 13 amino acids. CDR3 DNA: TGTGCCAGCAGTCGACAGGGATTCTACGAGCAGTACTTC. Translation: CASSRQGFYEQYF.

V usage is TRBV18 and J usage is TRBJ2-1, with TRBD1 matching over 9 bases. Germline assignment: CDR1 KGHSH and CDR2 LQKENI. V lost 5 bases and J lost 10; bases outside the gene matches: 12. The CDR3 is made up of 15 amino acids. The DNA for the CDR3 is TGTGCCAGCTCAGGGACAGGGCCGTCGGGGGTGGAGCAGTTCTTC. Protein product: CASSGTGPSGVEQFF.

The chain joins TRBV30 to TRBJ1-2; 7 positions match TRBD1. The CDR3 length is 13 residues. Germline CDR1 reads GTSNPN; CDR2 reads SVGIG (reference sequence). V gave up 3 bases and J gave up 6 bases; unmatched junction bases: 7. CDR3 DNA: TGTGCCTGGAGCCGACTGACAGGGCATGGCTACACCTTC. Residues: CAWSRLTGHGYTF. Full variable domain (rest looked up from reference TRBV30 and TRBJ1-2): SQTIHQWPATLVQPVGSPLSLECTVEGTSNPNLYWYRQAAGRGLQLLFYSVGIGQISSEVPQNLSASRPQDRQFILSSKKLLLSDSGFYLCAWSRLTGHGYTFGSGTRLTVV.

For the CDR3, the DNA is TGTGCCAGCAGCGCCGGACTTAACAATGAGCAGTTCTTC. Translation gives CASSAGLNNEQFF. This chain links TRBV9 with TRBJ2-1; a weak D match, TRBD2 (5 bases). Trimming stripped 3 bases from V and 5 bases from J, with 9 bases between. The germline V gene has CDR1 SGDLS and CDR2 YYNGEE. The CDR3 has 13 residues.

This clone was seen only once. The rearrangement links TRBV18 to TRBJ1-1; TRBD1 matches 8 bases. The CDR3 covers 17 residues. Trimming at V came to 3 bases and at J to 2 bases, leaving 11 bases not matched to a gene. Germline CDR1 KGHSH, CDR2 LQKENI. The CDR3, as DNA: TGTGCCAGCTCACCGTTCCGAGGGACAGGAGATAACACTGAAGCTTTCTTT. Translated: CASSPFRGTGDNTEAFF.

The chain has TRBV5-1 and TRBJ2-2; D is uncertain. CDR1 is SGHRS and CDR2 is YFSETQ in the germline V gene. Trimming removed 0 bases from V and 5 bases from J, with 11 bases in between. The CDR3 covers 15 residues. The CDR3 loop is CASSLDWGRTGELFF. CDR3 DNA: TGCGCCAGCAGCTTGGATTGGGGAAGAACCGGGGAGCTGTTTTTT.